The 9 T cell receptor beta chains below were found in one sample sequenced in a study of human T cells and chemical hapten exposure listed by TCRdb under 2021. The time point label on this specimen signifies: pre-sensitization, week 0. Taken with the paper, the label for treatment or condition translates to: therapeutic diphenylcyclopropenone sensitization with weekly scalp DPC. Libraries were constructed by RACE. Reads for this sample came from a NextSeq 500. TCRdb's own reprocessing of the public reads used fastp at Q25 and MiXCR and kept productive beta chains. CDR3 protein sequences are deduplicated, and each keeps its most common genes and DNA. The table for this sample lists about 380,000 distinct CDR3 sequences; more than 4.5% of them were counted only once. The biggest ten clones account for 2% to 3% of the sample. Sample: whole blood, taken in connection with sensitization to the hapten diphenylcyclopropenone (DPC). Receptors originate from a woman aged 50 to 60 with alopecia areata. Some clones in this sample may be carry-over from other donors' samples.

This chain uses TRBV10-3 with TRBJ1-2; D ambiguous. This CDR3 is built from 14 residues. V lost 0 bases and J lost 4, with 9 bases in between. The germline V gene encodes CDR1 ENHRY and CDR2 SYGVKD. CDR3: CAISESPLGYGYTF. DNA for the CDR3: TGTGCCATCAGTGAGTCCCCCTTGGGCTATGGCTACACCTTC.

This clonotype was observed at least ten times. The chain carries TRBV28 and TRBJ2-7; 8 bases fit TRBD1. The CDR3 has 15 residues. Germline values: CDR1 MDHEN, CDR2 SYDVKM. The J segment lost 4 bases and the V segment lost 3 bases, leaving 8 bases of the junction unmatched. Here the CDR3 reads CASSLGRGRAYEQYF. CDR3 DNA: TGTGCCAGCAGTTTGGGCAGGGGGCGGGCTTACGAGCAGTACTTC.

At least ten counts were recorded for this clonotype. The rearrangement uses TRBV3-1 and TRBJ1-2; TRBD1 might be the D (5 bases). This CDR3 is 13 amino acids long. Trimming cost V 1 base and J 2 bases, with 5 bases left between them. Germline V lookup: CDR1 LGHDT, CDR2 YNNKEL (reference sequence). The chain's CDR3 is CASSQGTNYGYTF. As DNA, the CDR3 is TGTGCCAGCAGCCAAGGGACAAACTATGGCTACACCTTC.

This clonotype was recorded many times. The V call is TRBV7-2, the J call TRBJ2-5; 8 nucleotides align to TRBD2. This CDR3 comprises 18 residues. Germline CDR1 and CDR2: SGHTA and FQGNSA. V shed 1 base, J shed 5 bases, and the junction held 15 bases outside the gene matches. The CDR3 spells CASSLDPSRLRGAETQYF. The CDR3 nucleotides are TGTGCCAGCAGCTTAGATCCCTCTAGGTTGCGGGGGGCGGAGACCCAGTACTTC.

In its sample, this clonotype was seen many times. The CDR3 DNA sequence: TGTGCCAGCAGTTTAAGCGGCGCCTTTGAAGCTTTCTTT. It specifies CASSLSGAFEAFF. J is TRBJ1-1 and V is TRBV27; no firm D call. Germline CDR1 and CDR2: MNHEY and SMNVEV (reference sequence). V lost 2 bases to trimming and J lost 7 bases, with 11 bases between them. The CDR3 spans 13 residues.

Many counts were recorded for this clonotype. The V call is TRBV27, the J call TRBJ2-7; 7 bases fit TRBD2. Germline V gene lookup returns CDR1 MNHEY and CDR2 SMNVEV (reference sequence). The CDR3 runs 13 residues. The J segment lost 4 bases and the V segment lost 10 bases, leaving 10 bases of the junction unmatched. In DNA form, the CDR3 reads TGTGCCACCTCCCGAGCGGGGTTTTACGAGCAGTACTTC. Translating gives CATSRAGFYEQYF.

A few counts support this clonotype. The chain recombines TRBV18 with TRBJ1-2; 9 bases line up with TRBD1. V was clipped by 3 bases and J by 0 bases; unmatched bases: 2. This CDR3 has 15 residues. The germline V gene encodes CDR1 KGHSH and CDR2 LQKENI. Written as DNA, the CDR3 is TGTGCCAGCTCACCGGACAGGGGAGCTAACTATGGCTACACCTTC. This sequence encodes CASSPDRGANYGYTF.

This clonotype was observed a handful of times. The rearrangement joins TRBV6-2 or TRBV6-3 to TRBJ2-5; D not resolved. The CDR3 covers 14 residues. V lost 8 bases, J lost 5 bases, and 18 bases lay in between. The V gene's germline CDR1 is MNHEY and CDR2 SVGEGT. The CDR3 DNA reads as TGTGCCAGCGCCTCATCCGGGCCTTCGGAGACCCAGTACTTC. Protein sequence: CASASSGPSETQYF.

This clonotype came up a few times. The V call is TRBV9, the J call TRBJ1-2; D uncertain. Germline CDR1 is SGDLS and CDR2 is YYNGEE. V was trimmed by 4 bases and J by 3 bases, leaving 13 bases between them. The CDR3 is 14 residues long. As DNA, the CDR3 is TGTGCCAGCAGCCGAGCCCCCGGGGACTATGGCTACACCTTC. It specifies CASSRAPGDYGYTF.